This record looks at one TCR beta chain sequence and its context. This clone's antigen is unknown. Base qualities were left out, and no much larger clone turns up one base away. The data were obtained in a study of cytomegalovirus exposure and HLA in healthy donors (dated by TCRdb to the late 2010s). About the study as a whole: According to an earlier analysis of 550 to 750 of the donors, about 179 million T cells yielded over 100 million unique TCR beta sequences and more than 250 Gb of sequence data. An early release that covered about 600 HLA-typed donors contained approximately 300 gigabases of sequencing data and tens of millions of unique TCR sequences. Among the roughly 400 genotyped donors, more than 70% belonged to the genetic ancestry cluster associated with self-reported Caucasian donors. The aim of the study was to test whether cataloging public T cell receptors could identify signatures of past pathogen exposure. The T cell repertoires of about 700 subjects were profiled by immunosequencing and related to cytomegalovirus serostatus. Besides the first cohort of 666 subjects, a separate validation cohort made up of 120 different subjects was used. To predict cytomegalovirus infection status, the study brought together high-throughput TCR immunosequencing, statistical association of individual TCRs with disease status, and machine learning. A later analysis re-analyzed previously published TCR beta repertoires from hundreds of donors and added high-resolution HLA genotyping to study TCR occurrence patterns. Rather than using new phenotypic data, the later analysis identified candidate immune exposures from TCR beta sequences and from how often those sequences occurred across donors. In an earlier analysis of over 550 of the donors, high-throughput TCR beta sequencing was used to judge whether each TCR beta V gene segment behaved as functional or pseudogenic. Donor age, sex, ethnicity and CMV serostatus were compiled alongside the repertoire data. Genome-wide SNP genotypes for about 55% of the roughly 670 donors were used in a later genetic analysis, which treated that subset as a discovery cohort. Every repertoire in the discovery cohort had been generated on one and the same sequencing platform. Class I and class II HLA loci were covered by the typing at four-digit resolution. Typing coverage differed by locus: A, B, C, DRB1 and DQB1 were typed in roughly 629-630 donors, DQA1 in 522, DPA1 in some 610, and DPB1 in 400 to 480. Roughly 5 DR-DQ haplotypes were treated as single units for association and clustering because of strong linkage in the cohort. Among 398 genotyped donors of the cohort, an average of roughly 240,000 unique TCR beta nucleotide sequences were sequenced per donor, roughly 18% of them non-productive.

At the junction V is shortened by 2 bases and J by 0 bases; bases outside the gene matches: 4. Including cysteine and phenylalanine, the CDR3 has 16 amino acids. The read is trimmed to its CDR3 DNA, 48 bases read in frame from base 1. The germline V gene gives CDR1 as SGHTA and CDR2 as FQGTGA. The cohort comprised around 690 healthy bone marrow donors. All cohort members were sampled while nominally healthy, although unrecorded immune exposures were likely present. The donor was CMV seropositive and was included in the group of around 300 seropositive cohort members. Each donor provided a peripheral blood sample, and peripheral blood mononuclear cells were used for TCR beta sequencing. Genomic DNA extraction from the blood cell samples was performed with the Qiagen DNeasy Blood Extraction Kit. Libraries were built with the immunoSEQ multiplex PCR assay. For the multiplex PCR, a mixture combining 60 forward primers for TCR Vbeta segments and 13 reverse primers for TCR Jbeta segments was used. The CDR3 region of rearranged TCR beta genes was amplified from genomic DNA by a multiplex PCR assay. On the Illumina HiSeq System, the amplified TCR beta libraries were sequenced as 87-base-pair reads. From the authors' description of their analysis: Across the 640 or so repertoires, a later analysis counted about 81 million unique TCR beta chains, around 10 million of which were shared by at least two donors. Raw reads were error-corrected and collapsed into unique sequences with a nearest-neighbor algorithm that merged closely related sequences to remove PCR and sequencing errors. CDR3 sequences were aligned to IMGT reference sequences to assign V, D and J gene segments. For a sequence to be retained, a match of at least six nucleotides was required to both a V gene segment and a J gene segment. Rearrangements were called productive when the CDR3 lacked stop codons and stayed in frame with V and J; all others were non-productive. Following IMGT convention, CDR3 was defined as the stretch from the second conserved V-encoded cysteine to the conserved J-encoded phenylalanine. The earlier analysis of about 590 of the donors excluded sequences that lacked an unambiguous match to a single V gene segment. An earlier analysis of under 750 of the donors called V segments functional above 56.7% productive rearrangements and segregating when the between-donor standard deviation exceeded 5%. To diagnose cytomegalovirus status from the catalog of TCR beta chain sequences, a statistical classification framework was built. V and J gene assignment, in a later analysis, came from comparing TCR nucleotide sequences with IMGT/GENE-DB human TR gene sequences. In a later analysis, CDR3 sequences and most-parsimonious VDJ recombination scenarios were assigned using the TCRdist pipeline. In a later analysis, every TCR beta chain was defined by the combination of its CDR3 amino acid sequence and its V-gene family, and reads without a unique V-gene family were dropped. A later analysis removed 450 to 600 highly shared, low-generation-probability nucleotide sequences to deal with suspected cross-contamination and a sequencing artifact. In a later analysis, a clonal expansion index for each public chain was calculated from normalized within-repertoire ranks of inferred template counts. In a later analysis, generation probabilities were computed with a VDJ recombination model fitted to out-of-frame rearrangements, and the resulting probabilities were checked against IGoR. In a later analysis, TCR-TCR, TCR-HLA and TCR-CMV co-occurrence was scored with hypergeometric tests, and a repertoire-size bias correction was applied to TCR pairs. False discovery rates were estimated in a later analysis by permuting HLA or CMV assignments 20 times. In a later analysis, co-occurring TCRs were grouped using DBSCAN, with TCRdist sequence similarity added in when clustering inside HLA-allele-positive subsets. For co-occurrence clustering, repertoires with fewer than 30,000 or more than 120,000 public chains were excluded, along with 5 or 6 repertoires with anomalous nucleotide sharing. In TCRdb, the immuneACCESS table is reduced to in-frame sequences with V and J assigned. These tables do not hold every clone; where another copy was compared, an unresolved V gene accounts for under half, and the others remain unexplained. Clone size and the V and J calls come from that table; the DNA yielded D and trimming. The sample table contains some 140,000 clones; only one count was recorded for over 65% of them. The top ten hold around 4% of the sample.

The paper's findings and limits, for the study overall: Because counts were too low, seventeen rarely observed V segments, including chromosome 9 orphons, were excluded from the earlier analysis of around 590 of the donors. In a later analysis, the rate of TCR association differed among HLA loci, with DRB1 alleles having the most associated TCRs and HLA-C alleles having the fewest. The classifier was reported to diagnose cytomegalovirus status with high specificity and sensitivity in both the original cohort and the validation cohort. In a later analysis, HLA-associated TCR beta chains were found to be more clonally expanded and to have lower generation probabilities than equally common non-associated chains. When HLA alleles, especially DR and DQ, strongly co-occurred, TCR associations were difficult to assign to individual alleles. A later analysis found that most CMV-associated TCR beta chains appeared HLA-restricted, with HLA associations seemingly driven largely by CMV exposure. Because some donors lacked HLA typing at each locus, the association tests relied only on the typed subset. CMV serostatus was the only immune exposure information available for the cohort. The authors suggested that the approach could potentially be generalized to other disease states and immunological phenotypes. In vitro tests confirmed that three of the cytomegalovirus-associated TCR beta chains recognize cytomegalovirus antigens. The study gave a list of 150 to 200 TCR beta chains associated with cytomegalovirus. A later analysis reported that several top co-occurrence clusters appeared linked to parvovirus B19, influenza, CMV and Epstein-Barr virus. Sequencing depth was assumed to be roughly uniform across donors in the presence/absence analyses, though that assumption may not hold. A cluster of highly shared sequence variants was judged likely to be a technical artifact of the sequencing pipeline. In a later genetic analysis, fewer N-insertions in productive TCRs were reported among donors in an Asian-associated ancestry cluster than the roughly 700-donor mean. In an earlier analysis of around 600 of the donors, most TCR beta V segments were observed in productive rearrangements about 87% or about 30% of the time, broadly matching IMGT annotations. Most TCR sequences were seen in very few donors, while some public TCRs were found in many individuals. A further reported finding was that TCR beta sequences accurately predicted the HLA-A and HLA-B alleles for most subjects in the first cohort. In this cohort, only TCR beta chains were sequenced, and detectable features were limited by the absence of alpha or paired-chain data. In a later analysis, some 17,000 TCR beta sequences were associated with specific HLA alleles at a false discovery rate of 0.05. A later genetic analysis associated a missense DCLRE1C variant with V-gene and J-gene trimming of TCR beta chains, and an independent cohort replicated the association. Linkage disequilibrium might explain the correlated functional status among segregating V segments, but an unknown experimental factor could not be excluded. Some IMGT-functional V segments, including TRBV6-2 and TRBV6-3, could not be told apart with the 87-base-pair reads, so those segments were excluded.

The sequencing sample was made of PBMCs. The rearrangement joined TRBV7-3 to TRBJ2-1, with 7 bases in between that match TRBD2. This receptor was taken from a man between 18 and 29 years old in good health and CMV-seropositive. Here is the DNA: TGTGCCAGCAGCTTACTCGGCGGGAGCTCCTACAATGAGCAGTTCTTC. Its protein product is CASSLLGGSSYNEQFF. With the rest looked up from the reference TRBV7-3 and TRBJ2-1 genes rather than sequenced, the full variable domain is GAGVSQTPSNKVTEKGKYVELRCDPISGHTALYWYRQSLGQGPEFLIYFQGTGAADDSGLPNDRFFAVRPEGSVSTLKIQRTERGDSAVYLCASSLLGGSSYNEQFFGPGTRLTVL.